Detailed here is one T cell receptor (beta chain). Antigen specificity is unknown. The data were produced by immunoSEQ multiplex PCR, yet TCRdb's version contains in-frame clones alone and is incomplete. The data show roughly 60,000 clones, roughly 81% seen once. Noted time point: week 23, last vaccination. Doses consisted of 300 ug of mutant IDH1 20-mer peptide each, paired with topical imiquimod. The source of the sample is a study of a mutant IDH1 vaccine in newly diagnosed glioma. Overall study: Averaging 40.4 years of age, treated patients were roughly 60% male and 37.5% female. Standard pretreatment was either radiotherapy, temozolomide, or, for most, radiochemotherapy with temozolomide. General observations from the study: Evidence of vaccine-induced immune responses was documented in about 93% of patients.

The clonotype was recovered from a man aged 25-45 years with glioma. This specimen was PBMCs, taken from a glioma patient whose treatment included an IDH1 peptide vaccine.

CDR3 nucleotide sequence: TGTGCCAGCAGCTTGTTCGGAAATCAGCCCCAGCATTTT. This encodes CASSLFGNQPQHF. The chain recombines TRBV5-5 with TRBJ1-5; no reliable D call. The V gene lost 1 base and the J gene lost 4 bases, with 6 bases spanning the gap. Germline CDR1 reads SGHKS; CDR2 reads YYEKEE (reference sequence). The CDR3 runs to 13 residues.